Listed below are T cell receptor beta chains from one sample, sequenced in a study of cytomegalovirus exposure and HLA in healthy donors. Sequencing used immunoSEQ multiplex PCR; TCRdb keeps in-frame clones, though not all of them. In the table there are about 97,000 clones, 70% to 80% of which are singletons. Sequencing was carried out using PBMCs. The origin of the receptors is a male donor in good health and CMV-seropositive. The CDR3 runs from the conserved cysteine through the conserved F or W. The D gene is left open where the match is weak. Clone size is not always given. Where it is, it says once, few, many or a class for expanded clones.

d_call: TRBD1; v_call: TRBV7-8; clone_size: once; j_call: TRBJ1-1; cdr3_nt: TGTGCCAGCAGCTTAGCGCTGGGACAGGGGGCTTTCTTT; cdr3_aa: CASSLALGQGAFF
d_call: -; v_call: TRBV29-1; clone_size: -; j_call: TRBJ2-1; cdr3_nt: TGCAGCGTTGAAGGGAGGGTCGATGGGCAGTTCTTC; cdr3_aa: CSVEGRVDGQFF
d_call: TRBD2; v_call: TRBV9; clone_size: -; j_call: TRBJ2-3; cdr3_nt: TGTGCCAGCAGCGTAGCGGCGGGAGGGTCCACAGATACGCAGTATTTT; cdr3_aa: CASSVAAGGSTDTQYF
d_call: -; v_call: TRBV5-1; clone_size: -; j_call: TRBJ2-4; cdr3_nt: TGCGCCAGCAGCATGGACAGCCCGGGACTTCTTTTAGCCAAAAACATTCAGTACTTC; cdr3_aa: CASSMDSPGLLLAKNIQYF
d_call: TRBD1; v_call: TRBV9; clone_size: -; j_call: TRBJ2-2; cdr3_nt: TGTGCCAGCAGCGCCGCCCCGGGACAGGGGTACACCGGGGAGCTGTTTTTT; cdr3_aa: CASSAAPGQGYTGELFF
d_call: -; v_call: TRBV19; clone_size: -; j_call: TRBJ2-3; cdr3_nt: TGTGCCAGTAGCCAAGGAGGGCTAGAGGGAGATACGCAGTATTTT; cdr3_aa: CASSQGGLEGDTQYF
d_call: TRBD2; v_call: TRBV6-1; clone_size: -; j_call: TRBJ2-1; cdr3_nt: TGTGCCAGCAGTGAGATTAGCGGGAGGTCCTACAATGAGCAGTTCTTC; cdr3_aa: CASSEISGRSYNEQFF
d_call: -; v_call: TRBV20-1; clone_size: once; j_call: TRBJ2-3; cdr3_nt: TGCAGCCCTAATTTAGATACGCAGTATTTT; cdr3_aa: CSPNLDTQYF
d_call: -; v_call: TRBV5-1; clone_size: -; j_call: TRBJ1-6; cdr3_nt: TGCGCCAGCAGCTCGCGACAGGAAAGTAATTCACCCCTCCACTTT; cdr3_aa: CASSSRQESNSPLHF
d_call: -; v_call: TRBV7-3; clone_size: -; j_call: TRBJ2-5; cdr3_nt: TGTGCCAGCAGCCCCAACGGTTCGGGTCGAGAGACCCAGTACTTC; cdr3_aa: CASSPNGSGRETQYF
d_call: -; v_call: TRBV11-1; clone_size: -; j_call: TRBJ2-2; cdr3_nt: TGTGCCAGCAGCCCCGGGGACTTTTCCGGGGAGCTGTTTTTT; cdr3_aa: CASSPGDFSGELFF
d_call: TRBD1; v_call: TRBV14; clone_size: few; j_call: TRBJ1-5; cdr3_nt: TGTGCCAGCAGCCCAGGGGGGACCCGACAGCCCCAGCATTTT; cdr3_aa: CASSPGGTRQPQHF
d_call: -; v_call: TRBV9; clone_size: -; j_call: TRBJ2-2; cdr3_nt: TGTGCCAGCAGCGTTACGGGAAGAAGCACCGGGGAGCTGTTTTTT; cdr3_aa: CASSVTGRSTGELFF
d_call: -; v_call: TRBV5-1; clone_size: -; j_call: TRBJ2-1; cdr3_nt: TGCGCCAGCAGCTTGGAGGCGGGGTACCCCTACAATGAGCAGTTCTTC; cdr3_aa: CASSLEAGYPYNEQFF